This T cell receptor (beta chain) came from a study of kidney transplant recipient with SARS-CoV-2 infection. The V and J ends lost 1 base and 8 bases respectively, with 15 bases between them. This CDR3 comprises 15 residues. CDR1 MDHEN and CDR2 SYDVKM come from the germline V gene. TCRdb fed the reads into MiXCR, producing one record per CDR3 protein. Of under 250,000 distinct CDR3 sequences listed, more than 25% are singletons. This material consisted of a blood sample, taken at baseline and between days 110 and 120 from a kidney transplant recipient. The clonotype was recovered from a young adult male patient who had COVID-19 and was a kidney transplant recipient. The graft donor may have contributed some T cells. The V gene is TRBV28, the J gene TRBJ2-4; possibly TRBD1 for D (6 bases). CDR3 sequence: CASSLFGGQKDIQYF. The CDR3 region has the DNA TGTGCCAGCAGTTTATTTGGGGGACAAAAAGACATTCAGTACTTC.